These 9 T cell receptor beta chains were all obtained from the same sample, sequenced in a study of cytomegalovirus exposure and HLA in healthy donors. With 60 Vbeta and 13 Jbeta primers, the PCR was carried out. The repertoire was sequenced with immunoSEQ multiplex PCR; TCRdb's copy has only in-frame clones and lacks some. With approximately 45,000 clones in the sample, the ten largest clones hold around 16%. The specimen sequenced was PBMCs. The origin of the receptors is a male donor in good health and CMV-seronegative.

This chain joins TRBV7-9 and TRBJ2-2, with 9 bases that match TRBD1. The germline V gene encodes CDR1 SEHNR and CDR2 FQNEAQ (reference sequence). V shed 8 bases, J shed 3 bases, and the junction held 4 bases outside the gene matches. The CDR3 spans 14 residues. The CDR3 DNA reads TGTGCCAGCGCCGGGACAGGGTACACCGGGGAGCTGTTTTTT. This translates into CASAGTGYTGELFF.

V usage is TRBV5-6 and J usage is TRBJ1-1, with D maybe TRBD1 (5 bases). The CDR3 is made up of 15 amino acids. CDR1 is SGHDT, CDR2 YYEEEE, per germline. V was shortened by 0 bases and J by 2 bases, with 11 bases between the two germline ends. This CDR3 is CASSLVSGVNTEAFF. The CDR3 DNA reads as TGTGCCAGCAGCTTGGTGTCGGGGGTCAACACTGAAGCTTTCTTT.

The chain links TRBV6-1 to TRBJ2-7, with D uncertain. This CDR3 is built from 15 residues. Trimming removed 5 bases at V and 3 bases at J, with 17 bases between. CDR1 MNHNS and CDR2 SASEGT come from the germline V gene. The CDR3 DNA reads TGTGCCAGCAGTATAACAGACCAATCGAGCTACGAGCAGTACTTC. This encodes CASSITDQSSYEQYF.

This chain uses TRBV19 with TRBJ2-5; 8 bases are shared with TRBD1. Looked up from germline, CDR1 is LNHDA and CDR2 is SQIVND (reference sequence). CDR3 length equals 13 residues. Germline trimming cut 5 bases from V and 3 bases from J; bases unmatched to any gene: 2. The CDR3 is CASSGQGKETQYF. The CDR3, as DNA: TGTGCCAGTAGTGGACAGGGAAAAGAGACCCAGTACTTC. Supplemented by reference TRBV19 and TRBJ2-5, the full variable domain reads DGGITQSPKYLFRKEGQNVTLSCEQNLNHDAMYWYRQDPGQGLRLIYYSQIVNDFQKGDIAEGYSVSREKKESFPLTVTSAQKNPTAFYLCASSGQGKETQYFGPGTRLLVL.

The chain has TRBV28 and TRBJ1-2; 7 bases align to TRBD1. Trimming removed 6 bases from V and 0 bases from J; junction bases left unmatched: 4. Germline values: CDR1 MDHEN, CDR2 SYDVKM. This CDR3 is 14 amino acids long. The CDR3 region is CASRLTGTNYGYTF. For the CDR3, the DNA is TGTGCCAGCAGGTTGACAGGGACTAACTATGGCTACACCTTC.

The chain carries TRBV29-1 and TRBJ1-1; D call uncertain. Between the trimmed V and J ends, which lost 4 bases and 4 bases, there was a span of 10 bases. The CDR3 extends over 12 amino acids. From germline, CDR1 is SQVTM and CDR2 ANQGSEA. DNA of the CDR3: TGCAGCGTTGGTAGGGAGGGCACTGAAGCTTTCTTT. This codes for CSVGREGTEAFF. Filled out from reference TRBV29-1 and TRBJ1-1, the complete variable domain reads SAVISQKPSRDICQRGTSLTIQCQVDSQVTMMFWYRQQPGQSLTLIATANQGSEATYESGFVIDKFPISRPNLTFSTLTVSNMSPEDSSIYLCSVGREGTEAFFGQGTRLTVV.

The rearrangement joins TRBV30 to TRBJ1-4; D may be TRBD1 (5 bases). V was pared by 4 bases and J by 8 bases, with 17 bases between. The CDR3 loop spans 14 amino acids. CDR1 and CDR2 (germline): GTSNPN, SVGIG (reference sequence). CDR3 bases: TGTGCCTGGACCATGGGGGGGGTTGGCGAAAAACTGTTTTTT. Its protein is CAWTMGGVGEKLFF.

The gene calls are TRBV4-3 and TRBJ1-6, with 9 bases fitting TRBD1. V dropped 6 bases and J dropped 10; count of bases not matched to a gene: 7. Germline-derived CDR1 and CDR2 are LGHNA and YSLEER. The CDR3 is 14 residues long. DNA for the CDR3: TGCGCCAGCAGTTCCGGGACAGGGTACTCACCCCTCCACTTT. Protein sequence: CASSSGTGYSPLHF.

On this clone: The germline gene is not matched at one end of the junction; a read error may be the cause. The chain employs TRBV6-1 and TRBJ1-1; unclear D gene. CDR3 length: 14 amino acids. CDR1 MNHNS and CDR2 SASEGT come from the germline V gene. Here the CDR3 DNA reads TGTGCCAGCAGGGAAGCGGGCAAGAACACTGAAGCTTTCTTT. Translation: CASREAGKNTEAFF.